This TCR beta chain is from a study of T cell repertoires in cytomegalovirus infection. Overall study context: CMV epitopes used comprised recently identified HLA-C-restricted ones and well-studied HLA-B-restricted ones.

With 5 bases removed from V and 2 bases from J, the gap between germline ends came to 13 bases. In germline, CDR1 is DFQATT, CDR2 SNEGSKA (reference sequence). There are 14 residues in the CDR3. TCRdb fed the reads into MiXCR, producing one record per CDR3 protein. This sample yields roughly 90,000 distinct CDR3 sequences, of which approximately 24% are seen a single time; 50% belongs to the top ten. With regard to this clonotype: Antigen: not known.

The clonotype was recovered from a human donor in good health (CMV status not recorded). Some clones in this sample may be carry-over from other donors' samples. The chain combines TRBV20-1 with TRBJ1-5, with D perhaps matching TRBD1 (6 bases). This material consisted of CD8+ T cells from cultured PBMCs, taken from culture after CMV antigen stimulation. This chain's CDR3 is CSAAWGLGNQPQHF. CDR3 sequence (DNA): TGCAGTGCTGCCTGGGGGCTCGGCAATCAGCCCCAGCATTTT.